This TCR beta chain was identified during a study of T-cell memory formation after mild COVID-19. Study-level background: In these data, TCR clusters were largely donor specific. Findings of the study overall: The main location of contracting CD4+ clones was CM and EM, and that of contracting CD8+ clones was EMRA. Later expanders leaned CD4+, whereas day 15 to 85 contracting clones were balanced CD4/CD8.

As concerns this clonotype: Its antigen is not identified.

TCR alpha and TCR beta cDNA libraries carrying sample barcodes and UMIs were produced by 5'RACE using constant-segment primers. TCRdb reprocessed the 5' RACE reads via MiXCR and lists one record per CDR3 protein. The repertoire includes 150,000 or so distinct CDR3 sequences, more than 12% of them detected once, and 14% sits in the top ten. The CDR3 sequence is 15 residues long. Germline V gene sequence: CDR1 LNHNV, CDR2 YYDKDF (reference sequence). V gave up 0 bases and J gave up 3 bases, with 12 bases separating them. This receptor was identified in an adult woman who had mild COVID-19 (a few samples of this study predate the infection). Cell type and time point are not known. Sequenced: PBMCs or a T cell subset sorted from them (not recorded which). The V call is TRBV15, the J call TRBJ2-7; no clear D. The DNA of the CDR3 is TGTGCCACCAGCAGAGAATCCGGCAGTTACTACGAGCAGTACTTC. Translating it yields CATSRESGSYYEQYF.